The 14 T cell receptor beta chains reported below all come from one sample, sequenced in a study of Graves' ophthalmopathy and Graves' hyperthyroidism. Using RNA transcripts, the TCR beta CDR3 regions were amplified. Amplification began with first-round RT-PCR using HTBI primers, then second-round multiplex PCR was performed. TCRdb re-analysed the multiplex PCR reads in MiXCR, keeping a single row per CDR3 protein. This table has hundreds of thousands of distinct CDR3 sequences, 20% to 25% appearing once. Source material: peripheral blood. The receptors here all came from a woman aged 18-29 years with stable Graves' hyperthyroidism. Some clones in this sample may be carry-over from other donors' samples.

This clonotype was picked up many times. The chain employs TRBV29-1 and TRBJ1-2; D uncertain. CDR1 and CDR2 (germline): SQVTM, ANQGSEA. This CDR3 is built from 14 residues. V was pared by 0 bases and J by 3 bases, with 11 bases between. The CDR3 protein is CSVEEILGYYGYTF. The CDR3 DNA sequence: TGCAGCGTTGAAGAGATCCTCGGCTACTATGGCTACACCTTC.

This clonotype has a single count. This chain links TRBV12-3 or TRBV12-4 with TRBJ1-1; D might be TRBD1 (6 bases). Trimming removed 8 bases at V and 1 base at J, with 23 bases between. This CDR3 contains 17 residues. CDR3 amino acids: CASLFERRGAGNTEAFF. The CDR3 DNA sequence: TGTGCCAGCCTTTTCGAAAGGAGGGGGGCGGGGAACACTGAAGCTTTCTTT.

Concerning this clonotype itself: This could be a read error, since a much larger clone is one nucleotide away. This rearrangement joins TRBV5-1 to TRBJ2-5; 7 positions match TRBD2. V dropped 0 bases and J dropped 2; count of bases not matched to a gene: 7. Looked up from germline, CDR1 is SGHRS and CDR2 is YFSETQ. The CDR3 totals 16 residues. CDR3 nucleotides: TGCGCCAGCAGCTTGGGTATTGGCGGGGGTCAAGAGACCCAGTACTTC. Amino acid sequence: CASSLGIGGGQETQYF.

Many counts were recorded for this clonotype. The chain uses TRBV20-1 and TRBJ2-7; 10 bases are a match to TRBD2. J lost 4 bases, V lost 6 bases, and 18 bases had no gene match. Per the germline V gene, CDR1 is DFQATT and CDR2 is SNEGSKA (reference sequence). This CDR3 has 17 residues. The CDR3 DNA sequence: TGCAGTGCGCGTGCTAGCGGGGGCCTCGAGTCAGGGTACGAGCAGTACTTC. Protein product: CSARASGGLESGYEQYF.

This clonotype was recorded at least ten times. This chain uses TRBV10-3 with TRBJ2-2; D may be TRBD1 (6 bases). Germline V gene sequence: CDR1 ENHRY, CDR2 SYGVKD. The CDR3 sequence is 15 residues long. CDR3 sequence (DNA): TGTGCTACCAGGCCAGGGGCGGCATGGCCCGGGGAGCTGTTTTTT. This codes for CATRPGAAWPGELFF.

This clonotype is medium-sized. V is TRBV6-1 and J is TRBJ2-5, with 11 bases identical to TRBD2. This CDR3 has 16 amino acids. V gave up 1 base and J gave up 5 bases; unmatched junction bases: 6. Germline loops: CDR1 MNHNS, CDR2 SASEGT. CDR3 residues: CASSEVAGGPVETQYF. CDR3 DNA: TGTGCCAGCAGTGAAGTAGCGGGGGGGCCCGTTGAGACCCAGTACTTC.

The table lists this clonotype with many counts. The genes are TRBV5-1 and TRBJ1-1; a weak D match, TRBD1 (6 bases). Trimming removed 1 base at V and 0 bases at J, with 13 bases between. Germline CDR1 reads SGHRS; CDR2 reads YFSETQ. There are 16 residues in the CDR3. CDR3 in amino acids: CASSLSTGYMNTEAFF. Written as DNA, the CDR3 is TGCGCCAGCAGCTTGTCAACAGGGTACATGAACACTGAAGCTTTCTTT.

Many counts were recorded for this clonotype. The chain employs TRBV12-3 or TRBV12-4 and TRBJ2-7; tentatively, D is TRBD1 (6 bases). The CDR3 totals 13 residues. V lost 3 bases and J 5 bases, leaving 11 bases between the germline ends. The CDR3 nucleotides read TGTGCCAGCAGTTTCGAGGGGGTAGACGAGCAGTACTTC. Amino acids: CASSFEGVDEQYF.

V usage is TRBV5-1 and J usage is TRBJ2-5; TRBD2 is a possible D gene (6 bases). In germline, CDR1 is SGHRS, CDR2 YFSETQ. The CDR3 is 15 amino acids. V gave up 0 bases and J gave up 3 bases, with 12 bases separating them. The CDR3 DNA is TGCGCCAGCAGCTTGGAAGCTAGCGTAAAAGAGACCCAGTACTTC. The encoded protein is CASSLEASVKETQYF.

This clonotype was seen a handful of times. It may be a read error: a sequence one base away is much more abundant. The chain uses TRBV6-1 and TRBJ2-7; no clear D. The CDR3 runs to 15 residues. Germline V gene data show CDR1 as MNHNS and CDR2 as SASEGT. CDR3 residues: CASSEATANSCEQYF. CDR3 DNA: TGTGCCAGCAGTGAAGCCACAGCCAACTCCTGCGAGCAGTACTTC.

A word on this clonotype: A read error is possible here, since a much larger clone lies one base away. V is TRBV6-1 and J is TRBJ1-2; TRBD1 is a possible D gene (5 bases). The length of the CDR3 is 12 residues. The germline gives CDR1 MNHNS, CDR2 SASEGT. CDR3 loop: CACTGTIYSYTF. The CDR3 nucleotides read TGTGCCTGCACCGGGACCATCTATAGCTACACCTTC.

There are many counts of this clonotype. The CDR3 spells CASTPSGQGDMNTEAFF. The CDR3 nucleotides are TGTGCCAGCACCCCCTCGGGACAGGGGGATATGAACACTGAAGCTTTCTTT. V and J are TRBV12-3 or TRBV12-4 and TRBJ1-1; 11 nucleotides align to TRBD1. The CDR3 extends over 17 amino acids. V was clipped by 7 bases and J by 0 bases; unmatched bases: 10.

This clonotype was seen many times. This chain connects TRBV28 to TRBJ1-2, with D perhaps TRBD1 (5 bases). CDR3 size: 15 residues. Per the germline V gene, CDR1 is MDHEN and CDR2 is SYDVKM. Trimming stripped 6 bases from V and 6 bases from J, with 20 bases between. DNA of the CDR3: TGTGCCAGCAGCTTGTCCGGGCAGGGCTCCGATGGCTACACCTTC. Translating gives CASSLSGQGSDGYTF.

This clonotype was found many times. The CDR3 here is CSARPQDRGQGHGYTF. DNA for the CDR3: TGCAGTGCTCGACCCCAGGACAGGGGGCAAGGTCATGGCTACACCTTC. The rearrangement links TRBV20-1 to TRBJ1-2; 11 bases are shared with TRBD1. Losses at the gene ends were 5 bases for V and 6 bases for J; bases not matched to a gene: 14. The germline CDR1 and CDR2 sequences are DFQATT and SNEGSKA (reference sequence). This CDR3 spans 16 amino acids.